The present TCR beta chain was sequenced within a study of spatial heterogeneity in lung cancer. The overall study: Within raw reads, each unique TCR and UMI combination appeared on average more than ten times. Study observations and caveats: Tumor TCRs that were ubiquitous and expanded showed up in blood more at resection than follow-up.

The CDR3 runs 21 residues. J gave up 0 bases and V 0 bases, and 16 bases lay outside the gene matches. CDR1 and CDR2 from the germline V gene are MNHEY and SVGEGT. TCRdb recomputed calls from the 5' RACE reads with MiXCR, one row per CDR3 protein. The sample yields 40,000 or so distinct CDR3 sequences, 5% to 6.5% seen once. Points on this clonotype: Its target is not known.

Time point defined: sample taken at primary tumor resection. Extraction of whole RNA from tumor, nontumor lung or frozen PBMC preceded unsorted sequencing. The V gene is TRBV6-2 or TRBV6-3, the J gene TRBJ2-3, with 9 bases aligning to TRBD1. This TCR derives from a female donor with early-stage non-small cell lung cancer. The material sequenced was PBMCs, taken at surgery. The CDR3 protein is CASSYSSRPQGAFFSTDTQYF. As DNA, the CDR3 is TGTGCCAGCAGTTACTCGAGCAGGCCACAGGGGGCCTTCTTTAGCACAGATACGCAGTATTTT.